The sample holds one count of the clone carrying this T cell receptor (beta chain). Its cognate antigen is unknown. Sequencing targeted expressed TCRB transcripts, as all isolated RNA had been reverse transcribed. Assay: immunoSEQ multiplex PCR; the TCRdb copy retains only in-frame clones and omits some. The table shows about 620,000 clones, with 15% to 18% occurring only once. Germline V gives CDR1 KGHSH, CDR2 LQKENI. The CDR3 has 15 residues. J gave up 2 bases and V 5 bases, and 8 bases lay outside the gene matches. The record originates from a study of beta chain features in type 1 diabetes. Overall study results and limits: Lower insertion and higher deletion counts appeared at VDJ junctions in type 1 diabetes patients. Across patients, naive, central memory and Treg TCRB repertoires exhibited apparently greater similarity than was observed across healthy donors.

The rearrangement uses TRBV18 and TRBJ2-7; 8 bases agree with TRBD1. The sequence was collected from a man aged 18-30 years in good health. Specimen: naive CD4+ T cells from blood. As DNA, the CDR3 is TGTGCCAGCTCAACCCTGGACAGGGATACCTACGAGCAGTACTTC. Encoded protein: CASSTLDRDTYEQYF.